This TCR beta chain is from a study of T-cell reconstitution after alpha-beta-depleted transplantation in children. This clonotype showed up many times. Unique molecular identifiers were incorporated when the TCRbeta library was constructed. TCRdb re-called the PCR reads through MiXCR, storing one row per CDR3 protein. The table has about 440,000 distinct CDR3 sequences, 43% seen once. CDR3 length: 14 amino acids. Trimming pared 0 bases from V and 1 base from J, leaving 5 bases between. CDR1 is MNHEY and CDR2 is SVGAGI in the germline V gene. This specimen consisted of PBMCs, obtained before TCRalphabeta/CD19-depleted stem cell transplant. V and J are TRBV6-5 and TRBJ2-3, with D uncertain. This TCR was sampled from a girl aged 2 to 10 with aplastic anemia, due to receive a stem cell transplant. For the CDR3, the DNA is TGTGCCAGCAGTTACTCGATCGGCACAGATACGCAGTATTTT. Its translation is CASSYSIGTDTQYF.